The following is a T cell receptor beta chain sequence with its context. The antigen is unknown. These data are taken from a study of blood T cells in healthy people across ages. Study-level points and caveats: TCR beta diversity per million T cells fell roughly linearly with age. Both higher diversity and more naive CD4+ cells marked long-lived donors when set against aged donors. For the donors, CMV status was unknown and possibly confounded expanded clonotype changes. Naive and antigen-experienced cells could not be conclusively compared, given unsorted PBMCs.

The CDR3 consists of 16 residues. Trimming removed 1 base from V and 0 bases from J, with 9 bases in between. Germline CDR1 is MNHEY and CDR2 is SVGEGT. A second PCR of roughly 6 to 12 cycles used a sample-barcoded 5' primer and a J-beta primer mix. TCRdb reprocessed the 5' RACE reads with MiXCR, giving one entry per CDR3 protein. Seen here are 1.4 million or so distinct CDR3 sequences, approximately 39% observed once, and the top ten hold more than 4%. Specimen: blood. The sequence was collected from a woman aged 18-35 years in good health. The chain has TRBV6-2 or TRBV6-3 and TRBJ2-2, with D hard to call. CDR3 in amino acids: CASSYFSASNTGELFF. The CDR3 DNA reads as TGTGCCAGCAGTTACTTTTCCGCATCGAACACCGGGGAGCTGTTTTTT.